Shown below are 9 T cell receptor beta chains from a single sample sequenced in a study of graft-versus-host responses after intestinal transplantation (TCRdb year 2021). Libraries were built with the immunoSEQ multiplex PCR assay. Here the immuneACCESS table is served through TCRdb, limited to in-frame sequences with V and J called. Missing clones are a known gap in these copies; in checked studies unresolved V genes cover under half, and the rest lacks a known reason. Within this sample are around 92,000 clones, with approximately 85% of them counted one time only. The ten most abundant clones make up about 1.5% of the sample. The sequenced sample was PBMCs, obtained 255 days after intestinal transplant. These receptor sequences come from a human patient who received an intestinal transplant, so some T cells may come from the graft donor.

V is TRBV6-1 and J is TRBJ1-1; 9 bases match TRBD1. The CDR3 loop spans 14 amino acids. V trimming: 6 bases; J trimming: 5 bases; junction bases outside the gene matches: 7. Germline CDR1 MNHNS, CDR2 SASEGT. The CDR3 nucleotides read TGTGCCAGCAGATTGGGACAGGGTGGAACTGAAGCTTTCTTT. Amino acid sequence: CASRLGQGGTEAFF.

The rearrangement joins TRBV6-1 to TRBJ2-7, with TRBD1 identical over 7 bases. Germline CDR1 reads MNHNS; CDR2 reads SASEGT. The CDR3 contains 17 residues. With V trimmed by 4 bases and J by 0 bases, 12 bases remained unmatched. CDR3 in amino acids: CASSVTGSGVSSYEQYF. The CDR3 DNA reads TGTGCCAGCAGTGTGACAGGGTCTGGGGTGAGCTCCTACGAGCAGTACTTC.

The gene calls are TRBV6-5 and TRBJ1-2; D gene unclear. The germline V gene has CDR1 MNHEY and CDR2 SVGAGI. This CDR3 spans 13 amino acids. Deletions cut 6 bases from V and 7 bases from J, with 15 bases between. CDR3 DNA sequence: TGTGCCAGCAGGAAGGCAGGCCCGGGTGGCTACACCTTC. Protein: CASRKAGPGGYTF.

The chain couples TRBV18 to TRBJ2-5; no clear D. CDR3 length equals 11 residues. From germline, CDR1 is KGHSH and CDR2 LQKENI. Between the trimmed V and J ends, which lost 2 bases and 5 bases, there was a span of 3 bases. CDR3: CASSPGETQYF. CDR3 DNA: TGTGCCAGCTCACCAGGGGAGACCCAGTACTTC.

This chain links TRBV9 with TRBJ1-1, with TRBD1 matching 7 bases. This CDR3 region has 15 residues. Germline assignment: CDR1 SGDLS and CDR2 YYNGEE. With V trimmed by 0 bases and J by 5 bases, 7 bases remained unmatched. CDR3 sequence (DNA): TGTGCCAGCAGCGTAGGGGCAGGGGGAACAACTGAAGCTTTCTTT. Translated: CASSVGAGGTTEAFF.

The V call is TRBV15, the J call TRBJ1-4; D gene ambiguous. The CDR3 spans 15 residues. Germline CDR1 LNHNV, CDR2 YYDKDF (reference sequence). Deletions cut 3 bases from V and 0 bases from J, with 8 bases between. The DNA of the CDR3 is TGTGCCACCAGCAGGGAGCCTGCAACTAATGAAAAACTGTTTTTT. It encodes CATSREPATNEKLFF.

This chain joins TRBV6-1 and TRBJ2-3; 10 bases map to TRBD2. CDR1 is MNHNS, CDR2 SASEGT, per germline. The CDR3 totals 14 residues. The ends lost 2 bases at V and 4 bases at J; junction bases unmatched: 0. CDR3 residues: CASSELAGADTQYF. DNA for the CDR3: TGTGCCAGCAGTGAACTAGCGGGAGCAGATACGCAGTATTTT.

This clone was observed a few times. The rearrangement links TRBV23-1 to TRBJ1-2; D possibly corresponds to TRBD1 (6 bases). TRBV23-1 is designated an ORF whose function remains uncertain. Trimming removed 8 bases from V and 2 bases from J, with 15 bases in between. The CDR3 runs 14 residues. DNA of the CDR3: TGCGCCAGCCACGTGGGGGCACAGAACTATGGCTACACCTTC. Translation gives CASHVGAQNYGYTF.

The chain uses TRBV11-2 and TRBJ1-2; a weak D match, TRBD1 (6 bases). V was clipped by 5 bases and J by 7 bases, with 20 bases between them. Germline V gene data show CDR1 as SGHAT and CDR2 as FQNNGV. The CDR3 length is 15 residues. The CDR3 nucleotides are TGTGCCAGCAGCGGCTATATAACAGGGCGGGGTGGCTACACCTTC. It specifies CASSGYITGRGGYTF.